One and the same sample provided the 5 T cell receptor beta chains below, sequenced in a study of control samples from healthy donors and cancer patients. Using immunoSEQ multiplex PCR, the repertoire was profiled, and TCRdb retains in-frame clones only, with some absent. Of roughly 84,000 clones in the sample, roughly 89% were seen once. The material sequenced was blood. The receptor set was obtained from a man in his fifties or sixties in good health.

V and J are TRBV25-1 and TRBJ1-1; tentatively, D is TRBD1 (5 bases). With 5 bases removed from V and 11 bases from J, the gap between germline ends came to 15 bases. This CDR3 is built from 12 residues. CDR1 is MGHDK and CDR2 is SYGVNS in the germline V gene. CDR3 in amino acids: CASSSGGWVAFF. The CDR3 coding sequence is TGTGCCAGCAGTTCGGGGGGATGGGTGGCTTTCTTT. Using reference TRBV25-1 and TRBJ1-1 for the parts outside the CDR3, the full variable domain is EADIYQTPRYLVIGTGKKITLECSQTMGHDKMYWYQQDPGMELHLIHYSYGVNSTEKGDLSSESTVSRIRTEHFPLTLESARPSHTSQYLCASSSGGWVAFFGQGTRLTVV.

The V call is TRBV9, the J call TRBJ1-4, with 9 bases lining up with TRBD1. The CDR3 consists of 14 residues. V dropped 2 bases and J dropped 7; count of bases not matched to a gene: 3. Germline V gene sequence: CDR1 SGDLS, CDR2 YYNGEE. CDR3 in amino acids: CASSVGTGSEKLFF. DNA of the CDR3: TGTGCCAGCAGCGTCGGGACAGGGTCTGAAAAACTGTTTTTT.

This rearrangement joins TRBV4-3 to TRBJ2-7; TRBD1 matches at 8 bases. Germline values: CDR1 LGHNA, CDR2 YSLEER. CDR3 length equals 15 residues. Losses at the gene ends were 5 bases for V and 2 bases for J; bases not matched to a gene: 8. The DNA for the CDR3 is TGCGCCAGCAGCTCAGGGACAGGCGCTACCTACGAGCAGTACTTC. As protein: CASSSGTGATYEQYF.

This clone was observed a single time. The chain joins TRBV11-2 to TRBJ1-6, with a possible D match to TRBD1 (6 bases). In germline, CDR1 is SGHAT, CDR2 FQNNGV. Trimming cost V 4 bases and J 8 bases, with 21 bases left between them. The CDR3 consists of 17 residues. CDR3 DNA sequence: TGTGCCAGCAGCTACAGACACAAACAGGGCGCGGATTCACCCCTCCACTTT. Its translation is CASSYRHKQGADSPLHF.

The gene calls are TRBV30 and TRBJ2-3; TRBD1 or TRBD2 may be the D gene (5 bases each). With 4 bases removed from V and 6 bases from J, the gap between germline ends came to 20 bases. The CDR3 consists of 15 residues. Germline V gives CDR1 GTSNPN, CDR2 SVGIG (reference sequence). In DNA form, the CDR3 reads TGTGCCTGGATCCCGGGACGCGCTTGGGGTGATACGCAGTATTTT. It translates to CAWIPGRAWGDTQYF.